The subject of this entry is one T cell receptor (beta chain). In Seattle, patients joined the study during active infection and were tracked longitudinally. The sample is drawn from a study of blood T cell repertoires in COVID-19. On the study more broadly: The United States, Italy and Spain supplied acute and convalescent COVID-19 samples. The analysed material was cDNA or gDNA that came from T cells, B-cell-depleted T cells, or PBMCs.

In the source study's methods: Nucleated cell counts were estimated from reference gene primer amplification. Assay used: immunoSEQ multiplex PCR; TCRdb lists only in-frame clones, some missing. That table is the source of V, J and clone size, and D and trimming were worked out from the DNA. The table shows some 200,000 clones, with roughly 79% occurring only once. Sequenced material: peripheral blood. This receptor was taken from a woman aged 80 or over with COVID-19, enrolled during active disease.

CDR3 bases: TGTGCCAGCAGTGATAGGGGGTTCTCGAACACTGAAGCTTTCTTT. This gives the protein CASSDRGFSNTEAFF. This chain connects TRBV6-1 to TRBJ1-1; possible D gene TRBD1, 6 bases. This CDR3 region has 15 residues. The germline V and J ends were trimmed by 3 bases and 1 base, with 12 bases remaining between them. CDR1 and CDR2 from the germline V gene are MNHNS and SASEGT.